The 17 T cell receptor beta chains below were found in one sample sequenced in a study of cytomegalovirus exposure and HLA in healthy donors (dated by TCRdb to between 2016 and 2019). Library preparation used the immunoSEQ multiplex PCR assay. The multiplex PCR relied on a mix of 60 forward primers for TCR Vbeta segments and 13 reverse primers for TCR Jbeta segments. TCRdb carries this immuneACCESS record with in-frame sequences only. Its versions omit some clonotypes, under half of them owing to an unresolved V gene in the studies checked, with the rest unexplained. This sample comprises 250,000 to 350,000 clones, just over 85% of them detected only once. The ten most abundant clones make up roughly 4% of the sample. Sequenced material: PBMCs. These receptors were obtained from a man in his forties in good health and CMV-seropositive.

The chain couples TRBV30 to TRBJ2-2; TRBD1 might be the D (6 bases). Germline CDR1 and CDR2: GTSNPN and SVGIG (reference sequence). V shed 4 bases and J shed 8 bases, with 17 bases lying between them. This CDR3 is built from 14 residues. In DNA form, the CDR3 reads TGTGCCTGGACAGGGGCCCGGGTATCGGGGGAGCTGTTTTTT. Residues: CAWTGARVSGELFF.

The chain couples TRBV18 to TRBJ2-2; a possible D gene is TRBD2 (6 bases). Germline V gene lookup returns CDR1 KGHSH and CDR2 LQKENI. This CDR3 is 15 amino acids long. V lost 6 bases and J 5 bases, leaving 16 bases between the germline ends. DNA of the CDR3: TGTGCCAGCTCTCCTCCTGGAGGGCGTACCGGGGAGCTGTTTTTT. It translates to CASSPPGGRTGELFF.

The V call is TRBV6-6, the J call TRBJ1-1; possibly TRBD1 for D (6 bases). CDR1 is MNHNY, CDR2 SVGAGI, per germline (reference sequence). The V and J ends lost 6 bases and 3 bases respectively, with 11 bases between them. This CDR3 has 13 amino acids. CDR3 residues: CASSKQGHTEAFF. The CDR3 bases are TGTGCCAGCAGCAAACAGGGCCACACTGAAGCTTTCTTT.

The chain uses TRBV7-9 and TRBJ2-1, with D perhaps TRBD1 (6 bases). CDR1 is SEHNR and CDR2 is FQNEAQ in the germline V gene (reference sequence). Trimming stripped 4 bases from V and 6 bases from J, with 13 bases between. This CDR3 contains 14 residues. Here the CDR3 DNA reads TGTGCCAGCAGCTCCCCGGACAGTTTCAATGAGCAGTTCTTC. Encoded protein: CASSSPDSFNEQFF.

This sequence joins TRBV5-4 and TRBJ1-1, with unresolved D. CDR1 and CDR2 from the germline V gene are SGHNT and YYREEE (reference sequence). V dropped 0 bases and J dropped 1 base, with 7 bases sitting between them. The CDR3 contains 14 residues. The CDR3 DNA follows: TGTGCCAGCAGCTTGGATAGTTCGAACACTGAAGCTTTCTTT. It specifies CASSLDSSNTEAFF.

This rearrangement joins TRBV4-1 to TRBJ2-7, with D possibly TRBD2 on 5 matching bases. From germline, CDR1 is MGHRA and CDR2 YSYEKL. The CDR3 spans 14 residues. The V and J ends lost 1 base and 5 bases respectively, with 12 bases between them. The CDR3 sequence: CASSQVLAPDEQYF. CDR3 bases: TGCGCCAGCAGCCAAGTTCTAGCTCCGGACGAGCAGTACTTC.

This clone appeared a single time. The chain is built from TRBV11-3 and TRBJ2-1; TRBD1 aligns across 8 bases. The CDR3 runs 15 residues. Per germline, CDR1 SGHNT and CDR2 YENEEA. J gave up 2 bases and V 5 bases, and 5 bases lay outside the gene matches. The CDR3 sequence: CASSPDRAAYNEQFF. CDR3 DNA sequence: TGTGCCAGCAGCCCGGACAGGGCGGCCTACAATGAGCAGTTCTTC.

This clone was detected only a few times. The chain uses TRBV6-5 and TRBJ2-7; 8 bases map to TRBD1. V was clipped by 5 bases and J by 2 bases; unmatched bases: 2. There are 13 residues in the CDR3. The germline gives CDR1 MNHEY, CDR2 SVGAGI. The DNA of the CDR3 is TGTGCCAGCAGTAGGACAGGGACCTACGAGCAGTACTTC. As protein: CASSRTGTYEQYF.

This clone was found once. The chain couples TRBV27 to TRBJ2-7, with D uncertain. Germline CDR1 is MNHEY and CDR2 is SMNVEV (reference sequence). Trimming took 0 bases from V and 0 from J, leaving 9 bases between them. The CDR3 is made up of 15 amino acids. The CDR3 protein is CASSLSITASYEQYF. In DNA, the CDR3 is TGTGCCAGCAGTTTATCGATAACAGCCTCCTACGAGCAGTACTTC.

In nucleotides, the CDR3 is TGTGCCAGCAGCTCTGGACTAGCGGGAGGTGTAGATACGCAGTATTTT. Translated, it gives CASSSGLAGGVDTQYF. The J gene is TRBJ2-3, the V gene TRBV7-3; 14 bases are a match to TRBD2. Trimming took 4 bases from V and 5 from J; bases not matched to a gene: 5. The CDR3 consists of 16 residues. CDR1 and CDR2 from the germline V gene are SGHTA and FQGTGA. Looking up the rest from reference TRBV7-3 and TRBJ2-3 gives the full variable domain: GAGVSQTPSNKVTEKGKYVELRCDPISGHTALYWYRQSLGQGPEFLIYFQGTGAADDSGLPNDRFFAVRPEGSVSTLKIQRTERGDSAVYLCASSSGLAGGVDTQYFGPGTRLTVL.

V and J are TRBV29-1 and TRBJ2-1; 9 positions match TRBD1. The CDR3 contains 11 residues. CDR1 and CDR2 from the germline V gene are SQVTM and ANQGSEA. V lost 5 bases to trimming and J lost 12 bases; unmatched junction nucleotides: 5. The CDR3 is CSVLLDRGQFF. CDR3 in DNA: TGCAGCGTTCTGCTGGACAGGGGGCAGTTCTTC.

This CDR3 is CASKAGRTDTQYF. CDR3 bases: TGTGCCAGTAAGGCGGGCCGCACAGATACGCAGTATTTT. J is TRBJ2-3 and V is TRBV19, with a possible D match to TRBD2 (5 bases). This CDR3 is 13 amino acids long. Germline V CDR1 and CDR2: LNHDA, SQIVND (reference sequence). V lost 7 bases to trimming and J lost 1 base, with 9 bases between them.

A note on this clone: An end of the junction does not agree with germline; a read error may underlie this. This rearrangement joins TRBV7-7 to TRBJ2-2, with D possibly TRBD1 on 6 matching bases. CDR3 length: 16 residues. Germline CDR1 and CDR2: SSHAT and FNYEAQ (reference sequence). In DNA form, the CDR3 reads TGTGCTAGCAGCTTAGAAGGAGGACAGACGACCGGGGAGCTGTTTTTT. Translation: CASSLEGGQTTGELFF.

The chain joins TRBV30 to TRBJ2-5, with D uncertain. Per germline, CDR1 GTSNPN and CDR2 SVGIG (reference sequence). This CDR3 has 16 amino acids. The V and J ends lost 3 bases and 1 base respectively, with 18 bases between them. CDR3 amino acids: CAWRATPGYPQETQYF. The CDR3 region has the DNA TGTGCCTGGAGGGCAACCCCCGGGTATCCCCAAGAGACCCAGTACTTC.

This clone was observed once. CDR3 sequence: CASREGHTNHSGANVLTF. In DNA, the CDR3 is TGTGCCAGCAGAGAGGGACATACTAACCACTCTGGGGCCAACGTCCTGACTTTC. This chain links TRBV21-1 with TRBJ2-6; the D segment call TRBD1 is taken from the table without a DNA check. TRBV21-1 is deemed a pseudogene. This CDR3 spans 18 amino acids.

The J gene is TRBJ2-1, the V gene TRBV5-1, with TRBD2 matching over 7 bases. The J segment lost 8 bases and the V segment lost 0 bases, leaving 11 bases of the junction unmatched. CDR3 length: 16 amino acids. CDR1 SGHRS and CDR2 YFSETQ come from the germline V gene. The CDR3 DNA follows: TGCGCCAGCAGCTTGGCCTCGTGGGAGGGGTTGGATGAGCAGTTCTTC. This translates into CASSLASWEGLDEQFF. Full variable domain (remainder filled in from reference TRBV5-1 and TRBJ2-1): KAGVTQTPRYLIKTRGQQVTLSCSPISGHRSVSWYQQTPGQGLQFLFEYFSETQRNKGNFPGRFSGRQFSNSRSEMNVSTLELGDSALYLCASSLASWEGLDEQFFGPGTRLTVL.

The chain carries TRBV5-4 and TRBJ1-2, with TRBD1 matching over 7 bases. Unmatched junction bases numbered 5, after V lost 4 bases and J lost 5 bases. This CDR3 is 13 amino acids long. From germline, CDR1 is SGHNT and CDR2 YYREEE (reference sequence). For the CDR3, the DNA is TGTGCCAGCAGCATACCGGGACAGTATGGCTACACCTTC. Translating it yields CASSIPGQYGYTF.